A selection of T cell receptor beta chains follows, all from one sample in a study of shared clonotypes between healthy human individuals. TCRdb's table, derived via immunoSEQ multiplex PCR, lists solely in-frame clones and lacks some. The sample shows roughly 1,000,000 clones, around 82% of them seen only once. The specimen sequenced was memory CD4+ T cells from PBMCs. The receptor source for this set is a man between 18 and 29 years old in good health. Some clones in this sample may be carry-over from other donors' samples. Each CDR3 is given with its conserved first and last residue. D genes are given only for firm matches. Size tells how often a clone was seen (once, few, many) or the class of an expanded clone, and some rows leave it out.

clone size	D gene	V gene	J gene	CDR3 protein	CDR3 DNA
.	.	TRBV5-1	TRBJ2-5	CASSLDGPLETQYF	TGCGCCAGCAGCTTGGATGGGCCCCTAGAGACCCAGTACTTC
.	.	TRBV9	TRBJ2-2	CASSVAVFANTGELFF	TGTGCCAGCAGCGTAGCAGTATTCGCGAACACCGGGGAGCTGTTTTTT
.	.	TRBV4-2	TRBJ2-3	CASSQAGTDTQYF	TGTGCCAGCAGCCAGGCAGGTACAGATACGCAGTATTTT
.	.	TRBV7-7	TRBJ1-4	CASSLGRSEKLFF	TGTGCCAGCAGCTTGGGGCGGTCCGAAAAACTGTTTTTT
.	TRBD2	TRBV27	TRBJ2-1	CASSLGEGTEQFF	TGTGCCAGCAGTTTGGGGGAGGGGACTGAGCAGTTCTTC
.	TRBD2	TRBV29-1	TRBJ2-1	CSVASRRGSSYNEQFF	TGCAGCGTTGCCTCCCGTCGCGGGAGCTCCTACAATGAGCAGTTCTTC
.	.	TRBV28	TRBJ1-5	CASTPPDQPQHF	TGTGCCAGCACCCCTCCTGATCAGCCCCAGCATTTT
.	TRBD1	TRBV10-3	TRBJ2-7	CAISELGTGLDEQYF	TGTGCCATCAGTGAGCTCGGGACAGGGTTAGACGAGCAGTACTTC
few	.	TRBV28	TRBJ2-7	CASSSEYEQYF	TGTGCCAGCAGTTCCGAGTACGAGCAGTACTTC
few	.	TRBV7-8	TRBJ1-4	CASSPGLRLFF	TGTGCCAGCAGCCCGGGACTTCGACTGTTTTTT
.	.	TRBV5-1	TRBJ2-1	CASSLGTQRADEQFF	TGCGCCAGCAGCTTGGGCACCCAGAGGGCCGATGAGCAGTTCTTC
.	.	TRBV18	TRBJ2-5	CASSPSETQYF	TGTGCCAGCTCACCATCAGAGACCCAGTACTTC
.	TRBD1	TRBV28	TRBJ1-2	CASSSPGQGATGYTF	TGTGCCAGCAGTTCTCCGGGACAGGGGGCGACGGGCTACACCTTC
.	TRBD2	TRBV18	TRBJ2-5	CASSRRELAGVTQYF	TGTGCCAGCTCACGAAGGGAACTAGCGGGGGTGACCCAGTACTTC
.	.	TRBV27	TRBJ1-4	CASSGTGVGEKLFF	TGTGCCAGCAGTGGGACTGGGGTTGGCGAAAAACTGTTTTTT
few	.	TRBV28	TRBJ1-1	CASRPQNMNTEAFF	TGTGCCAGCAGACCCCAAAACATGAACACTGAAGCTTTCTTT
.	.	TRBV30	TRBJ2-1	CAWSVGVNNEQFF	TGTGCCTGGAGTGTAGGGGTAAACAATGAGCAGTTCTTC
.	.	TRBV28	TRBJ1-2	CASSAGQLYGYTF	TGTGCCAGCAGTGCTGGACAGCTTTATGGCTACACCTTC
.	TRBD2	TRBV2	TRBJ2-4	CASRPGTIDIQYF	TGTGCCAGCAGACCCGGGACTATCGACATTCAGTACTTC
.	.	TRBV5-4	TRBJ1-1	CASSSPGGTEAFF	TGTGCCAGCAGCTCACCGGGGGGCACTGAAGCTTTCTTT
few	.	TRBV9	TRBJ2-3	CASSVALSSGPNADTQYF	TGTGCCAGCAGCGTAGCCCTATCCTCGGGACCTAATGCGGATACGCAGTATTTT
.	TRBD2	TRBV4-2	TRBJ2-5	CASSQEGGSSGRTQYF	TGTGCCAGCAGCCAAGAGGGGGGGTCTAGCGGGAGGACCCAGTACTTC
.	TRBD2	TRBV28	TRBJ2-1	CASSQPGLLDYEQFF	TGTGCCAGCAGTCAACCGGGACTACTCGATTATGAGCAGTTCTTC
.	TRBD2	TRBV2	TRBJ2-2	CASSGLAGRTGELFF	TGTGCCAGCAGTGGACTAGCGGGAAGGACCGGGGAGCTGTTTTTT
.	.	TRBV27	TRBJ2-3	CASSLSPRDTQYF	TGTGCCAGCAGTTTATCGCCACGAGATACGCAGTATTTT
.	.	TRBV30	TRBJ1-6	CALASTRNSPLHF	TGTGCCTTGGCTAGTACGAGGAATTCACCCCTCCACTTT
.	.	TRBV18	TRBJ1-1	CASSLDWNTEAFF	TGTGCCAGCTCACTAGACTGGAACACTGAAGCTTTCTTT
.	.	TRBV19	TRBJ1-2	CASSRGPTYGYTF	TGTGCCAGTAGTAGGGGGCCTACCTATGGCTACACCTTC
.	.	TRBV10-3	TRBJ2-7	CAISDLVRDPTEQYF	TGTGCCATCAGTGATCTCGTCAGGGATCCCACCGAGCAGTACTTC
.	.	TRBV6-5	TRBJ1-1	CASSYGAGTVVTEAFF	TGTGCCAGCAGTTACGGCGCCGGGACGGTAGTCACTGAAGCTTTCTTT
.	TRBD1	TRBV19	TRBJ1-5	CASSILGQTYSNQPQHF	TGTGCCAGTAGTATTTTGGGACAGACTTATAGCAATCAGCCCCAGCATTTT
.	.	TRBV15	TRBJ2-1	CATRELAGDYNEQFF	TGTGCCACCAGAGAGCTGGCAGGGGATTACAATGAGCAGTTCTTC
few	.	TRBV7-2	TRBJ2-7	CASSQDSYEQYF	TGTGCCAGCAGCCAGGACAGCTACGAGCAGTACTTC
.	.	TRBV2	TRBJ2-7	CASREGQNWHYEQYF	TGTGCCAGCAGAGAAGGACAGAACTGGCACTACGAGCAGTACTTC
.	TRBD2	TRBV2	TRBJ2-5	CASIMGGRETQYF	TGTGCCAGCATTATGGGCGGGAGAGAGACCCAGTACTTC
.	.	TRBV27	TRBJ1-2	CASSPQTGLNYGYTF	TGTGCCAGCAGTCCCCAGACAGGACTGAACTATGGCTACACCTTC
.	.	TRBV18	TRBJ1-3	CASSPDLGGSRDTIYF	TGTGCCAGCTCACCAGACTTAGGAGGGTCGCGAGACACCATATATTTT
.	.	TRBV29-1	TRBJ2-1	CSVVPAGVYNEQFF	TGCAGCGTTGTCCCCGCAGGGGTCTACAATGAGCAGTTCTTC
.	TRBD2	TRBV7-2	TRBJ2-3	CASSLGTTTDTQYF	TGTGCCAGCAGCTTGGGGACTACCACAGATACGCAGTATTTT
.	.	TRBV19	TRBJ2-7	CASSNPGRSYEQYF	TGTGCCAGTAGTAATCCGGGTCGCTCCTACGAGCAGTACTTC
.	.	TRBV2	TRBJ2-1	CASRQGLGAGSYNEQFF	TGTGCCAGCCGACAGGGACTGGGAGCCGGCTCCTACAATGAGCAGTTCTTC
.	TRBD1	TRBV7-9	TRBJ2-5	CASSVGQSTQETQYF	TGTGCCAGCAGCGTGGGACAGTCGACTCAAGAGACCCAGTACTTC